This passage covers 17 T cell receptor beta chains from one sample sequenced in a study of early T cells in non-severe SARS-CoV-2 infection. From the 5' RACE reads, TCRdb called clonotypes with MiXCR, one entry per CDR3 protein. The table records about 60,000 distinct CDR3 sequences, roughly a tenth of them present only once. The specimen was whole blood. These TCRs come from an adult who was a healthcare worker with PCR-confirmed SARS-CoV-2 infection or an uninfected control (not recorded which).

The rearrangement links TRBV12-3 or TRBV12-4 to TRBJ1-5; D may be TRBD1 (6 bases). V was pared by 6 bases and J by 9 bases, with 18 bases between. This CDR3 has 14 residues. CDR3 bases: TGTGCCAGCAGACCAGGGGTAGAGCAAGGGCCCCAGCATTTT. Protein: CASRPGVEQGPQHF.

This clonotype showed up many times. The V and J genes are TRBV20-1 and TRBJ2-3; 9 bases align to TRBD2. The CDR3 has 14 residues. The germline CDR1 and CDR2 sequences are DFQATT and SNEGSKA (reference sequence). The junction had 9 bases not matched to a gene; V was cut back by 6 bases and J by 5 bases. CDR3 DNA sequence: TGCAGTGCCCAGCCTAGCGGGGTTGGAGATACGCAGTATTTT. It translates to CSAQPSGVGDTQYF.

The rearrangement links TRBV6-2 or TRBV6-3 to TRBJ2-7; D is possibly TRBD2 (6 bases). This CDR3 has 14 amino acids. The V and J ends lost 0 bases and 9 bases respectively, with 15 bases between them. Germline CDR1 MNHEY, CDR2 SVGEGT. The CDR3 loop reads CASSYSRGSNVQYV. CDR3 bases: TGTGCCAGCAGTTACTCACGGGGGTCGAATGTGCAGTACGTC.

This clonotype occurred many times. The chain joins TRBV18 to TRBJ2-3, with D possibly TRBD2 on 6 matching bases. V was cut by 5 bases and J by 4 bases, with 22 bases left in between. CDR1 and CDR2 from the germline V gene are KGHSH and LQKENI. This CDR3 region has 17 residues. CDR3 in DNA: TGTGCCAGCTCAACGAGCGGGCCTACCGGCGGGGCAGATACGCAGTATTTT. It encodes CASSTSGPTGGADTQYF.

This clonotype was seen many times. This chain uses TRBV6-1 with TRBJ2-3; the D gene is possibly TRBD2 (5 bases). Per the germline V gene, CDR1 is MNHNS and CDR2 is SASEGT. The CDR3 totals 15 residues. V dropped 6 bases and J dropped 13 bases, with 26 bases sitting between them. DNA for the CDR3: TGTGCCAGCAGGTCAACTAGTTCGGCCCCCTTGTGGGAGTATTTT. Translating it yields CASRSTSSAPLWEYF.

This clonotype was counted a few times. This chain connects TRBV9 to TRBJ2-3; D is ambiguous. This CDR3 is 13 amino acids long. Per the germline V gene, CDR1 is SGDLS and CDR2 is YYNGEE. V lost 1 base and J 0 bases, leaving 3 bases between the germline ends. The CDR3 reads CASSVISTDTQYF. In DNA, the CDR3 is TGTGCCAGCAGCGTAATCAGCACAGATACGCAGTATTTT.

This clonotype was found many times. The chain uses TRBV2 and TRBJ1-2; D is possibly TRBD1 (5 bases). Per the germline V gene, CDR1 is SNHLY and CDR2 is FYNNEI. The CDR3 sequence is 17 residues long. V dropped 4 bases and J dropped 0 bases, with 18 bases sitting between them. The CDR3 DNA sequence: TGTGCCAGCAGTGTTCGAGGTCGGGGCGATACTAACTATGGCTACACCTTC. Its protein product is CASSVRGRGDTNYGYTF.

This clonotype was counted ten times or more. The chain uses TRBV5-6 and TRBJ2-7; TRBD1 might be the D (6 bases). The CDR3 sequence is 13 residues long. Germline V gene sequence: CDR1 SGHDT, CDR2 YYEEEE. V lost 3 bases, J lost 3 bases, and 10 bases lay in between. For the CDR3, the DNA is TGTGCCAGCAGCTACAGGGCAGGCTACGAGCAGTACGTC. The encoded protein is CASSYRAGYEQYV.

This clonotype was seen at least ten times. The V call is TRBV12-5, the J call TRBJ2-1; 14 bases line up with TRBD2. The CDR3 is 16 amino acids. Germline V gene data show CDR1 as LGHNT and CDR2 as FRNRAP. The V and J ends lost 0 bases and 10 bases, in that order; junction bases with no gene match: 5. The CDR3 is CASGLVTSGGAREQFF. The CDR3 DNA reads as TGTGCTAGTGGTTTGGTGACTAGCGGGGGGGCCCGGGAGCAGTTCTTC.

In this sample, this clonotype turned up a few times. The rearrangement uses TRBV30 and TRBJ2-2; 7 nucleotides line up with TRBD1. The CDR3 totals 13 residues. The ends lost 0 bases at V and 7 bases at J; junction bases unmatched: 2. Per the germline V gene, CDR1 is GTSNPN and CDR2 is SVGIG (reference sequence). The CDR3 loop reads CAWSVGGHGELFF. Here the CDR3 DNA reads TGTGCCTGGAGTGTAGGGGGCCACGGGGAGCTGTTTTTT. Together with reference TRBV30 and TRBJ2-2, the CDR3 gives the full variable domain: SQTIHQWPATLVQPVGSPLSLECTVEGTSNPNLYWYRQAAGRGLQLLFYSVGIGQISSEVPQNLSASRPQDRQFILSSKKLLLSDSGFYLCAWSVGGHGELFFGEGSRLTVL.

The chain employs TRBV5-4 and TRBJ2-3; D may be TRBD2 (6 bases). The CDR3 contains 14 residues. CDR1 is SGHNT and CDR2 is YYREEE in the germline V gene (reference sequence). Trimming removed 3 bases at V and 2 bases at J, with 10 bases between. CDR3 region: CASSWDSHTDTQYF. CDR3 DNA sequence: TGTGCCAGCAGCTGGGACTCGCACACAGATACGCAGTATTTT. The variable domain in full, completed from reference TRBV5-4 and TRBJ2-3, reads ETGVTQSPTHLIKTRGQQVTLRCSSQSGHNTVSWYQQALGQGPQFIFQYYREEENGRGNFPPRFSGLQFPNYSSELNVNALELDDSALYLCASSWDSHTDTQYFGPGTRLTVL.

This clonotype was found many times. The chain carries TRBV7-3 and TRBJ2-5, with D perhaps matching TRBD1 or TRBD2 (5 bases each). In germline, CDR1 is SGHTA, CDR2 FQGTGA. The CDR3 runs 14 residues. V was shortened by 2 bases and J by 1 base, with 8 bases between the two germline ends. The CDR3 sequence is CASSLSGGQETQYF. DNA for the CDR3: TGTGCCAGCAGCTTATCTGGGGGCCAAGAGACCCAGTACTTC.

The chain carries TRBV6-6 and TRBJ1-5; D is undetermined. Germline V gene sequence: CDR1 MNHNY, CDR2 SVGAGI (reference sequence). CDR3 length equals 15 residues. Trimming left V 2 bases short and J 2 bases short, with 10 bases between. The CDR3 sequence is CASSYVVSGNQPQHF. The CDR3 bases are TGTGCCAGCAGTTACGTGGTGTCTGGCAATCAGCCCCAGCATTTT.

The V and J genes are TRBV6-2 or TRBV6-3 and TRBJ1-2; D gene uncertain. Germline V gives CDR1 MNHEY, CDR2 SVGEGT. The length of the CDR3 is 16 residues. V lost 0 bases, J lost 8 bases, and 19 bases lay in between. CDR3: CASSYSNPYRSKGYTF. In DNA form, the CDR3 reads TGTGCCAGCAGTTACTCGAACCCTTACAGATCGAAGGGCTACACCTTC.

The V gene is TRBV12-3 or TRBV12-4, the J gene TRBJ2-2; the D gene is possibly TRBD2 (5 bases). The ends were cut back, 7 bases at V and 6 bases at J, with 12 bases in the middle. This CDR3 spans 13 amino acids. The CDR3 spells CASKVGVSGELFF. The CDR3, as DNA: TGTGCCAGCAAAGTCGGGGTCTCCGGGGAGCTGTTTTTT.

In its sample, this clonotype was seen a few times. This chain uses TRBV10-1 with TRBJ2-3; perhaps TRBD1 as D (5 bases). Germline V gene lookup returns CDR1 WNHNN and CDR2 SYGVQD (reference sequence). The V end lost 3 bases, the J end lost 1 base, and 11 bases lay between the germline ends. The CDR3 runs 15 residues. Here the CDR3 reads CASSENRLGTDTQYF. For the CDR3, the DNA is TGCGCCAGCAGTGAAAACAGGTTGGGCACAGATACGCAGTATTTT.

V and J are TRBV7-2 and TRBJ2-2; D ambiguous. V lost 2 bases and J 0 bases, leaving 4 bases between the germline ends. Germline V gene data show CDR1 as SGHTA and CDR2 as FQGNSA. The CDR3 spans 14 residues. The CDR3 loop is CASSLLANTGELFF. CDR3 bases: TGTGCCAGCAGCTTATTGGCGAACACCGGGGAGCTGTTTTTT.